These 16 T cell receptor beta chains were sequenced from one sample in a study of CD8+ T cells in alopecia areata. Extracted RNA was reverse transcribed, and the resulting cDNA served as sequencing template. Clones were sequenced by immunoSEQ multiplex PCR, and TCRdb holds only the in-frame ones, with some missing. This table has roughly 250,000 clones, 67% appearing once. Sequenced material: CD4+ T cells sorted from blood, taken at week 0. The source is a human donor with alopecia areata.

The rearrangement uses TRBV30 and TRBJ1-3; D perhaps matches TRBD1 (6 bases). Germline CDR1 and CDR2: GTSNPN and SVGIG (reference sequence). V was trimmed by 4 bases and J by 5 bases, leaving 18 bases between them. The CDR3 spans 15 residues. The CDR3 nucleotides read TGTGCCTGGACCATCAGCGGGCAGGGGAGAAACACCATATATTTT. Translated, it gives CAWTISGQGRNTIYF.

The genes are TRBV27 and TRBJ2-3; 8 nucleotides match TRBD1. The CDR3 is 16 residues long. In germline, CDR1 is MNHEY, CDR2 SMNVEV (reference sequence). J gave up 1 base and V 3 bases, and 6 bases lay outside the gene matches. The CDR3 nucleotides are TGTGCCAGCAGTTTGGCAGACAGGGGTGGCACAGATACGCAGTATTTT. Translated, it gives CASSLADRGGTDTQYF.

In its sample, this clone was seen a few times. The V gene is TRBV7-8, the J gene TRBJ2-5; D is unresolved. Trimming shortened V by 5 bases and J by 5 bases, and 15 bases separated the two germline ends. This CDR3 is 14 amino acids long. Germline lookup yields CDR1 SGHVS and CDR2 FQNEAQ. CDR3 coding DNA: TGTGCCAGCAGCCAGAAAAACACTGGGGAGACCCAGTACTTC. Amino acids: CASSQKNTGETQYF.

The gene calls are TRBV30 and TRBJ1-2, with D possibly being TRBD1 (6 bases). Trimming cost V 3 bases and J 8 bases, with 13 bases left between them. This CDR3 region has 12 residues. The germline V gene has CDR1 GTSNPN and CDR2 SVGIG (reference sequence). CDR3 DNA sequence: TGTGCCTGGAGAGACAGGTCGCGAGGCTACACCTTC. The encoded protein is CAWRDRSRGYTF. Complete variable domain (other parts from reference TRBV30 and TRBJ1-2): SQTIHQWPATLVQPVGSPLSLECTVEGTSNPNLYWYRQAAGRGLQLLFYSVGIGQISSEVPQNLSASRPQDRQFILSSKKLLLSDSGFYLCAWRDRSRGYTFGSGTRLTVV.

The V call is TRBV29-1, the J call TRBJ2-3, with 7 bases fitting TRBD1. The germline gives CDR1 SQVTM, CDR2 ANQGSEA. The trim removed 7 bases at V and 1 base at J, leaving 11 bases unmatched. This CDR3 has 15 amino acids. For the CDR3, the DNA is TGCAGCGCCCGAGGTCGGGACAGTGGCACAGATACGCAGTATTTT. Protein product: CSARGRDSGTDTQYF.

Comments on this clone: The junction does not match germline at one end; this may be a read error. The chain has TRBV7-2 and TRBJ1-2, with D perhaps matching TRBD1 (5 bases). Germline lookup yields CDR1 SGHTA and CDR2 FQGNSA. This CDR3 region has 12 residues. The CDR3 DNA reads TGTGCCAGCAGCCAGGGACCTCATAAGGATTCCTTC. Translation gives CASSQGPHKDSF.

This clone was picked up one time. The V gene is TRBV5-1, the J gene TRBJ1-3; possible D gene TRBD1, 6 bases. This CDR3 has 14 amino acids. The V and J ends lost 4 bases and 3 bases respectively, with 11 bases between them. Germline V lookup: CDR1 SGHRS, CDR2 YFSETQ. The CDR3 loop reads CASSPDRGGNTIYF. CDR3 bases: TGCGCCAGCAGCCCGGACAGAGGTGGAAACACCATATATTTT.

The chain joins TRBV29-1 to TRBJ2-2; D not resolved. The CDR3 length is 17 residues. Trimming took 5 bases from V and 0 from J, leaving 19 bases between them. Germline CDR1 reads SQVTM; CDR2 reads ANQGSEA. Here the CDR3 DNA reads TGCAGCGTTCGGAACACAGCCCTAACCTCGAACACCGGGGAGCTGTTTTTT. Translated, it gives CSVRNTALTSNTGELFF.

This clone was recorded a few times. CDR3 nucleotide sequence: TGTGCCAGCAGCCAGGCAGATACGCAGTATTTT. Residues: CASSQADTQYF. The chain carries TRBV7-9 and TRBJ2-3, with no clear D. V shed 5 bases and J shed 4 bases, with 4 bases lying between them. The CDR3 has 11 residues. Per the germline V gene, CDR1 is SEHNR and CDR2 is FQNEAQ (reference sequence). Combining the CDR3 with reference TRBV7-9 and TRBJ2-3 gives the whole variable domain DTGVSQNPRHKITKRGQNVTFRCDPISEHNRLYWYRQTLGQGPEFLTYFQNEAQLEKSRLLSDRFSAERPKGSFSTLEIQRTEQGDSAMYLCASSQADTQYFGPGTRLTVL.

The rearrangement uses TRBV29-1 and TRBJ1-1; D perhaps matches TRBD1 (5 bases). V lost 6 bases to trimming and J lost 0 bases, with 20 bases between them. The CDR3 sequence is 16 residues long. Per germline, CDR1 SQVTM and CDR2 ANQGSEA. Written as DNA, the CDR3 is TGCAGCGTGGGACGGCTGTCCTCTTACATGAACACTGAAGCTTTCTTT. The encoded protein is CSVGRLSSYMNTEAFF.

The V call is TRBV15, the J call TRBJ2-1, with D uncertain. CDR1 and CDR2 (germline): LNHNV, YYDKDF (reference sequence). The CDR3 covers 12 residues. V was clipped by 0 bases and J by 10 bases, with 7 bases between them. The CDR3 sequence: CATSRDTWEQFF. Here the CDR3 DNA reads TGTGCCACCAGCAGAGATACGTGGGAGCAGTTCTTC.

The chain combines TRBV19 with TRBJ2-1; D perhaps matches TRBD1 (5 bases). The CDR3 is made up of 16 amino acids. Trimming left V 4 bases short and J 3 bases short, with 16 bases between. Germline loops: CDR1 LNHDA, CDR2 SQIVND (reference sequence). CDR3 residues: CASSNQGTPLYNEQFF. The CDR3 DNA reads TGTGCCAGTAGTAATCAGGGTACCCCCCTCTACAATGAGCAGTTCTTC.

J is TRBJ1-1 and V is TRBV18; D is unclear. The CDR3 covers 14 residues. Germline CDR1 reads KGHSH; CDR2 reads LQKENI. V lost 3 bases and J lost 3, with 11 bases in between. Here the CDR3 reads CASSPTGGDTEAFF. In nucleotides, the CDR3 is TGTGCCAGCTCACCGACTGGCGGGGACACTGAAGCTTTCTTT.

This chain links TRBV4-1 with TRBJ1-6, with a possible D match to TRBD1 (6 bases). Per germline, CDR1 MGHRA and CDR2 YSYEKL. The CDR3 consists of 17 residues. V lost 4 bases and J lost 10, with 23 bases in between. DNA of the CDR3: TGCGCCAGCAGCCGGGAACCCTCCGGTGCAGGGGTATCACCCCTCCACTTT. This codes for CASSREPSGAGVSPLHF.

The rearrangement uses TRBV9 and TRBJ1-1; the D is unclear. The CDR3 consists of 15 residues. V was pared by 3 bases and J by 0 bases, with 12 bases between. CDR1 and CDR2 (germline): SGDLS, YYNGEE. Here the CDR3 reads CASSAGPGVNTEAFF. CDR3 nucleotide sequence: TGTGCCAGCAGCGCGGGCCCGGGAGTGAACACTGAAGCTTTCTTT.

The chain links TRBV5-1 to TRBJ2-2; D may be TRBD1 or TRBD2 (5 bases each). With 1 base removed from V and 0 bases from J, the gap between germline ends came to 7 bases. From germline, CDR1 is SGHRS and CDR2 YFSETQ. The CDR3 is 15 residues long. The DNA of the CDR3 is TGCGCCAGCAGCTTGATGGGGGCGAACACCGGGGAGCTGTTTTTT. Protein sequence: CASSLMGANTGELFF.